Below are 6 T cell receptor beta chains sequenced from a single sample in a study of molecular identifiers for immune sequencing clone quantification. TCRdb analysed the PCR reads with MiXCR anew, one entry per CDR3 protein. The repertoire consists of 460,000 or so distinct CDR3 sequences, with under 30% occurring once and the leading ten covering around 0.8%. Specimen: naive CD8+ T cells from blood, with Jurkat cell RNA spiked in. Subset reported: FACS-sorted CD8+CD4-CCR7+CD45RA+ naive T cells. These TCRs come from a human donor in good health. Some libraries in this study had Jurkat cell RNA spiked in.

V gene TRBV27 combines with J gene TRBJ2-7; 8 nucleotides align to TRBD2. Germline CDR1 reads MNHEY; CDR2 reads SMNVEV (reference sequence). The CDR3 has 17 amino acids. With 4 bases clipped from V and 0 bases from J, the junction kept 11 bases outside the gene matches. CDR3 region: CASSSPGGGTSSYEQYF. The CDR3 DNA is TGTGCCAGCAGTTCCCCCGGAGGGGGGACTAGCTCCTACGAGCAGTACTTC.

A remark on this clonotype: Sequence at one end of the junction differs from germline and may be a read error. CDR3 sequence: CASSVVDREFTDTRYF. The CDR3 nucleotides read TGTGCCAGCAGCGTAGTAGATAGGGAGTTTACAGATACGCGGTATTTT. The chain joins TRBV9 to TRBJ2-3, with D possibly matching TRBD2 (5 bases). CDR1 SGDLS and CDR2 YYNGEE come from the germline V gene. The CDR3 extends over 16 amino acids. Based on the CDR3 plus reference TRBV9 and TRBJ2-3, the full variable domain is DSGVTQTPKHLITATGQRVTLRCSPRSGDLSVYWYQQSLDQGLQFLIQYYNGEERAKGNILERFSAQQFPDLHSELNLSSLELGDSALYFCASSVVDREFTDTRYFGPGTRLTVL.

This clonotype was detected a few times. This chain's CDR3 is CASSVEGLYQETQYF. CDR3 nucleotides: TGTGCCAGCAGCGTAGAGGGGTTGTACCAAGAGACCCAGTACTTC. V usage is TRBV9 and J usage is TRBJ2-5; tentative D call: TRBD1 (5 bases). Germline CDR1 SGDLS, CDR2 YYNGEE. CDR3 size: 15 residues. The ends were cut back, 0 bases at V and 0 bases at J, with 9 bases in the middle.

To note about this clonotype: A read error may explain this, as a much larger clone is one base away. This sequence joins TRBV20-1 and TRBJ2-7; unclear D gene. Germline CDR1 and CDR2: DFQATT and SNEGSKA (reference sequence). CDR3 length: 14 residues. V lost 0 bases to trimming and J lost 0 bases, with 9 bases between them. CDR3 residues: CSARDVWSSYEQYF. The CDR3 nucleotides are TGCAGTGCTAGAGATGTGTGGAGCTCCTACGAGCAGTACTTC.

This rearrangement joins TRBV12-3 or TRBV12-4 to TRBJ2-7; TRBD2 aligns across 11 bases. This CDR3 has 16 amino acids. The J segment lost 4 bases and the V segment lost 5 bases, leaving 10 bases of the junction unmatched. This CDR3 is CASSPAGGLAEYEQYF. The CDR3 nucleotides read TGTGCCAGCAGTCCAGCGGGGGGACTAGCGGAATACGAGCAGTACTTC.

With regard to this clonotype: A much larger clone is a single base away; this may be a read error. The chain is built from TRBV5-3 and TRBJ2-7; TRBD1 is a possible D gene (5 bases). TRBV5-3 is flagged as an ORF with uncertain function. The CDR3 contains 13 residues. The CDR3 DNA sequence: TGTGCCAGCAGCTGTCGACAGTCCTACGAGCAGTACTTC. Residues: CASSCRQSYEQYF.